The next 29 T cell receptor beta chains were all read from a single sample in a study of T cell repertoires in cytomegalovirus infection. TCRdb re-derived calls from the reads in MiXCR, one entry per CDR3 protein. This table holds hundreds of thousands of distinct CDR3 sequences, 20% to 25% found once. Sequencing used CD8+ T cells from PBMCs. These receptor sequences come from a human donor in good health (CMV status not recorded). Some clones in this sample may be carry-over from other donors' samples.

This clonotype was seen a few times. The V gene is TRBV6-5, the J gene TRBJ2-5; a possible D gene is TRBD2 (6 bases). The CDR3 is 15 amino acids. The ends were cut back, 4 bases at V and 4 bases at J, with 16 bases in the middle. The germline CDR1 and CDR2 sequences are MNHEY and SVGAGI. The CDR3 sequence is CASSSQEGMRETQYF. CDR3 in DNA: TGTGCCAGCAGTTCACAGGAGGGAATGCGAGAGACCCAGTACTTC.

This clonotype has only a few counts. V is TRBV6-2 or TRBV6-3 and J is TRBJ2-1, with 10 nucleotides matching TRBD2. The V gene's germline CDR1 is MNHEY and CDR2 SVGEGT. Unmatched junction bases numbered 5, after V lost 7 bases and J lost 8 bases. CDR3 length: 13 amino acids. CDR3 protein: CASKYLAGDEQFF. In DNA form, the CDR3 reads TGTGCCAGCAAGTACCTAGCGGGGGATGAGCAGTTCTTC.

In DNA, the CDR3 is TGTGCCAGCAGTGCGACGGATAGCTCCTACAATGAGCAGTTCTTC. It translates to CASSATDSSYNEQFF. The chain is built from TRBV2 and TRBJ2-1, with unresolved D. The CDR3 is 15 residues long. V dropped 4 bases and J dropped 0 bases, with 10 bases sitting between them. The germline V gene has CDR1 SNHLY and CDR2 FYNNEI.

The chain uses TRBV5-6 and TRBJ1-2; a weak D match, TRBD1 (5 bases). CDR1 is SGHDT, CDR2 YYEEEE, per germline. The CDR3 is 14 amino acids. Trimming left V 4 bases short and J 7 bases short, with 17 bases between. CDR3 in DNA: TGTGCCAGCAGCCTCACCCAGGGTAGACGTGGCTACACCTTC. This codes for CASSLTQGRRGYTF.

V is TRBV6-5 and J is TRBJ2-7, with D perhaps given as TRBD1 or TRBD2 (5 bases each). CDR3 length equals 14 residues. V was clipped by 6 bases and J by 1 base, with 13 bases between them. CDR1 MNHEY and CDR2 SVGAGI come from the germline V gene. CDR3 nucleotide sequence: TGTGCCAGCAGAAACCGGGACGCATCCTACGAGCAGTACTTC. Residues: CASRNRDASYEQYF.

V is TRBV7-6 and J is TRBJ2-7; D gene ambiguous. V lost 5 bases to trimming and J lost 6 bases, with 8 bases between them. The germline CDR1 and CDR2 sequences are SGHVS and FNYEAQ. This CDR3 comprises 11 residues. The CDR3 here is CASSARVEQYF. CDR3 bases: TGTGCCAGCAGCGCCAGAGTCGAGCAGTACTTC.

This clonotype has at least ten counts. This chain uses TRBV7-9 with TRBJ2-4; 8 positions agree with TRBD1. Germline CDR1 is SEHNR and CDR2 is FQNEAQ (reference sequence). V was pared by 4 bases and J by 0 bases, with 5 bases of the junction left unmatched. The CDR3 consists of 16 residues. The CDR3 DNA sequence: TGTGCCAGCAGCTCCCGGACAGGGCTAGCCAAAAACATTCAGTACTTC. As protein: CASSSRTGLAKNIQYF.

To note about this clonotype: Given a much more abundant clone one base away, this may be a read error. The chain is built from TRBV11-2 and TRBJ2-2, with 11 positions matching TRBD1. The CDR3 runs 19 residues. J lost 1 base, V lost 5 bases, and 12 bases had no gene match. In germline, CDR1 is SGHAT, CDR2 FQNNGV. The CDR3 is CASSANLPGQGVNTGELFF. CDR3 nucleotide sequence: TGTGCCAGCAGCGCTAATCTTCCGGGACAGGGGGTGAACACCGGGGAGCTGTTTTTT.

This chain connects TRBV3-1 to TRBJ2-7; maybe TRBD2 (6 bases). Per the germline V gene, CDR1 is LGHDT and CDR2 is YNNKEL (reference sequence). Deletions cut 2 bases from V and 1 base from J, with 9 bases between. The CDR3 is 14 residues long. This CDR3 is CASSQLADSYEQYF. DNA for the CDR3: TGTGCCAGCAGCCAATTAGCGGATTCCTACGAGCAGTACTTC.

This clonotype was observed a handful of times. This chain links TRBV10-3 with TRBJ2-7, with TRBD1 identical over 11 bases. Germline loops: CDR1 ENHRY, CDR2 SYGVKD. The V segment lost 9 bases and the J segment 3 bases; nucleotides outside the gene matches: 1. This CDR3 has 12 residues. This chain's CDR3 is CAMGTGGYEQYF. In nucleotides, the CDR3 is TGTGCCATGGGGACAGGGGGCTACGAGCAGTACTTC.

V usage is TRBV6-8 and J usage is TRBJ1-1; TRBD1 aligns across 7 bases. Trimming cost V 6 bases and J 0 bases; bases outside gene matches: 13. The CDR3 consists of 17 residues. Germline loops: CDR1 MNHGY, CDR2 SAAAGT. CDR3: CASSPDTGVTMNTEAFF. CDR3 nucleotides: TGTGCCAGCAGCCCAGACACAGGGGTAACGATGAACACTGAAGCTTTCTTT.

This clonotype was counted at least ten times. J is TRBJ2-1 and V is TRBV7-8, with 10 bases matching TRBD2. The V gene end was trimmed by 3 bases and the J gene end by 7 bases; junction bases not matched to a gene: 9. CDR3 length: 16 residues. Germline V gives CDR1 SGHVS, CDR2 FQNEAQ. CDR3 sequence reads: CASSLGRTSGTNEQFF. The CDR3 DNA reads as TGTGCCAGCAGCTTGGGACGGACTAGCGGAACTAATGAGCAGTTCTTC. The full variable domain, in which reference TRBV7-8 and TRBJ2-1 provide the parts outside the CDR3, is GAGVSQSPRYKVAKRGQDVALRCDPISGHVSLFWYQQALGQGPEFLTYFQNEAQLDKSGLPSDRFFAERPEGSVSTLKIQRTQQEDSAVYLCASSLGRTSGTNEQFFGPGTRLTVL.

The rearrangement links TRBV6-2 or TRBV6-3 to TRBJ2-7; D unresolved. Trimming pared 7 bases from V and 1 base from J, leaving 8 bases between. Germline V gene data show CDR1 as MNHEY and CDR2 as SVGEGT. This CDR3 contains 12 residues. DNA of the CDR3: TGTGCCAGCATCGCCGATTCCTACGAGCAGTACTTC. Its translation is CASIADSYEQYF.

There are many counts of this clonotype. V and J are TRBV7-2 and TRBJ2-7, with a possible D match to TRBD1 (5 bases). Germline V gene data show CDR1 as SGHTA and CDR2 as FQGNSA. The V gene lost 6 bases and the J gene lost 3 bases, with 12 bases spanning the gap. The CDR3 length is 13 residues. Written as DNA, the CDR3 is TGTGCCAGCAGTCTAAGGACACTCTACGAGCAGTACGTC. This encodes CASSLRTLYEQYV.

This clonotype was recorded a few times. This CDR3 reads CASSAGSRDNSPLHF. The CDR3 DNA reads TGCGCCAGCAGCGCGGGGTCGCGGGATAATTCACCCCTCCACTTT. The V call is TRBV4-3, the J call TRBJ1-6; no clear D gene. V lost 5 bases and J lost 5, with 13 bases in between. The CDR3 consists of 15 residues. CDR1 and CDR2 from the germline V gene are LGHNA and YSLEER.

The sample holds a few counts of this clonotype. The gene calls are TRBV7-2 and TRBJ2-3, with 8 nucleotides matching TRBD2. Germline loops: CDR1 SGHTA, CDR2 FQGNSA. The CDR3 is 17 residues long. The V and J ends lost 5 bases and 2 bases, in that order; junction bases with no gene match: 12. CDR3: CASSPNSGGGTTDTQYF. CDR3 nucleotides: TGTGCCAGCAGCCCCAATTCGGGCGGGGGGACCACAGATACGCAGTATTTT.

At least ten counts were recorded for this clonotype. The rearrangement uses TRBV28 and TRBJ1-1; weak D call: TRBD1 (5 bases). Germline CDR1 MDHEN, CDR2 SYDVKM. This CDR3 region has 16 residues. V lost 1 base and J 2 bases, leaving 14 bases between the germline ends. The CDR3 coding sequence is TGTGCCAGCAGTTTATTTCGCGGGGGTAATAACACTGAAGCTTTCTTT. As protein: CASSLFRGGNNTEAFF.

This clonotype was observed a few times. The chain uses TRBV28 and TRBJ1-5, with unresolved D. The V gene lost 6 bases and the J gene lost 2 bases, with 20 bases spanning the gap. Germline assignment: CDR1 MDHEN and CDR2 SYDVKM. There are 17 residues in the CDR3. The CDR3 here is CASSYPVLGDGNQPQHF. The CDR3 nucleotides are TGTGCCAGCAGCTACCCTGTTTTGGGAGACGGCAATCAGCCCCAGCATTTT. The whole variable domain, remainder taken from reference TRBV28 and TRBJ1-5, is DVKVTQSSRYLVKRTGEKVFLECVQDMDHENMFWYRQDPGLGLRLIYFSYDVKMKEKGDIPEGYSVSREKKERFSLILESASTNQTSMYLCASSYPVLGDGNQPQHFGDGTRLSIL.

Only a few counts were recorded for this clonotype. The CDR3: CASSLLGQYDEQFF. The CDR3 DNA reads TGTGCCAGCAGTTTATTGGGACAGTACGATGAGCAGTTCTTC. V gene TRBV12-3 or TRBV12-4 combines with J gene TRBJ2-1; TRBD1 matches 7 bases. J was trimmed by 8 bases and V by 2 bases; bases with no gene match: 6. This CDR3 is built from 14 residues.

This clonotype was seen repeatedly, ten times or more. The chain has TRBV18 and TRBJ2-7; 8 bases map to TRBD1. This CDR3 contains 14 residues. V was clipped by 4 bases and J by 0 bases; unmatched bases: 2. Germline CDR1 reads KGHSH; CDR2 reads LQKENI. In DNA form, the CDR3 reads TGTGCCAGCTCACGGGACAGGAGCTCCTACGAGCAGTACGTC. Translation: CASSRDRSSYEQYV.

The gene calls are TRBV6-2 or TRBV6-3 and TRBJ1-5; D is uncertain. Trimming removed 8 bases from V and 1 base from J, with 12 bases in between. The CDR3 covers 14 residues. Per germline, CDR1 MNHEY and CDR2 SVGEGT. CDR3 sequence (DNA): TGTGCCAGCGCCTCGCGGTGGAGCAATCAGCCCCAGCATTTT. It encodes CASASRWSNQPQHF.

This clonotype has a handful of counts. The chain uses TRBV19 and TRBJ2-3, with TRBD1 identical over 9 bases. The CDR3 extends over 16 amino acids. The V gene's germline CDR1 is LNHDA and CDR2 SQIVND (reference sequence). The V and J ends lost 5 bases and 3 bases, in that order; junction bases with no gene match: 9. The CDR3 DNA sequence: TGTGCCAGTAGTGCCCAAACAGGGGGCATTACAGATACGCAGTATTTT. Translating gives CASSAQTGGITDTQYF.

This clonotype was observed a handful of times. The chain links TRBV6-6 to TRBJ1-5, with no clear D. Germline lookup yields CDR1 MNHNY and CDR2 SVGAGI (reference sequence). CDR3 length equals 13 residues. V was trimmed by 7 bases and J by 3 bases, leaving 10 bases between them. The CDR3 nucleotides read TGTGCCAGCACAAGAGGGTACAATCAGCCCCAGCATTTT. As protein: CASTRGYNQPQHF.

This clonotype has a handful of counts. The chain employs TRBV5-6 and TRBJ2-7; no clear D gene. The V end lost 4 bases, the J end lost 7 bases, and 12 bases lay between the germline ends. Germline assignment: CDR1 SGHDT and CDR2 YYEEEE. The CDR3 has 12 amino acids. CDR3 sequence: CASSTRGREQYV. For the CDR3, the DNA is TGTGCCAGCAGCACCCGAGGCAGGGAGCAGTACGTC.

This clonotype has more than one count but fewer than ten. The chain couples TRBV12-3 or TRBV12-4 to TRBJ1-4; 12 nucleotides align to TRBD1. There are 16 residues in the CDR3. The V segment lost 6 bases and the J segment 7 bases; nucleotides outside the gene matches: 9. The CDR3 region is CASSTRDRGLAEKLFF. The CDR3 DNA follows: TGTGCCAGCAGCACCCGGGACAGGGGGCTGGCTGAAAAACTGTTTTTT.

This clonotype was recorded a few times. V usage is TRBV15 and J usage is TRBJ1-2; weak D call: TRBD1 (5 bases). CDR1 and CDR2 (germline): LNHNV, YYDKDF (reference sequence). The CDR3 runs to 15 residues. Trimming removed 3 bases from V and 3 bases from J, with 14 bases in between. The CDR3 sequence: CATSRWDGSYYGYTF. In nucleotides, the CDR3 is TGTGCCACCAGCAGGTGGGACGGGAGCTACTATGGCTACACCTTC.

The chain recombines TRBV7-3 with TRBJ2-1, with D perhaps matching TRBD1 (5 bases). Between the trimmed V and J ends, which lost 10 bases and 8 bases, there was a span of 21 bases. The CDR3 contains 14 residues. Germline lookup yields CDR1 SGHTA and CDR2 FQGTGA. CDR3 amino acids: CATFLDSLGDEQFF. CDR3 coding DNA: TGTGCCACCTTTTTAGACAGTTTGGGTGATGAGCAGTTCTTC. Variable domain in full (rest from reference TRBV7-3 and TRBJ2-1): GAGVSQTPSNKVTEKGKYVELRCDPISGHTALYWYRQSLGQGPEFLIYFQGTGAADDSGLPNDRFFAVRPEGSVSTLKIQRTERGDSAVYLCATFLDSLGDEQFFGPGTRLTVL.

This clonotype was seen a few times. V is TRBV5-1 and J is TRBJ2-7, with D unclear. Trimming left V 1 base short and J 0 bases short, with 5 bases between. Germline V CDR1 and CDR2: SGHRS, YFSETQ. The CDR3 is 13 residues long. The CDR3 DNA sequence: TGCGCCAGCAGCTTGTGGAGCTCCTACGAGCAGTACTTC. This gives the protein CASSLWSSYEQYF.

The chain employs TRBV7-2 and TRBJ2-7; tentatively, D is TRBD1 (6 bases). CDR3 size: 15 residues. The germline gives CDR1 SGHTA, CDR2 FQGNSA. V lost 1 base and J lost 6, with 16 bases in between. CDR3 region: CASSLGNRDLSEQYV. In DNA, the CDR3 is TGTGCCAGCAGCTTAGGCAACAGGGATTTAAGCGAGCAGTACGTC.